Presented here are 6 T cell receptor beta chains from one specimen sequenced in a study of cytomegalovirus exposure and HLA in healthy donors (dated by TCRdb to 2016 to 2017). The library was generated by the immunoSEQ multiplex PCR assay. For the multiplex PCR, a mixture combining 60 forward primers for TCR Vbeta segments and 13 reverse primers for TCR Jbeta segments was used. Held by TCRdb, this immuneACCESS table contains in-frame sequences only and omits some clones. Under half of the omission traces to an unresolved V gene where checked; the cause of the rest is unknown. The sample table records more than 100,000 clones; under 85% of these occur just once. Of the sample, about 4.1% falls within the top ten clones. Sequenced input: PBMCs. The origin of the receptors is a man aged 50-60 years in good health and CMV-seropositive.

The chain carries TRBV11-2 and TRBJ2-7; 14 nucleotides match TRBD2. After removal of 5 bases from V and 6 bases from J, the junction contained 3 bases not matched to a gene. The CDR3 runs to 14 residues. Germline-derived CDR1 and CDR2 are SGHAT and FQNNGV. This chain's CDR3 is CASSRLAGGLEQYF. CDR3 DNA: TGTGCCAGCAGCCGACTAGCGGGAGGGCTCGAGCAGTACTTC.

The rearrangement uses TRBV4-2 and TRBJ2-2, with TRBD2 matching over 10 bases. The CDR3 consists of 17 residues. Trimming removed 4 bases from V and 0 bases from J; junction bases left unmatched: 5. Per germline, CDR1 LGHNA and CDR2 YNFKEQ. The CDR3 loop reads CASSPTSGVANTGELFF. Here the CDR3 DNA reads TGTGCCAGCAGCCCAACTAGCGGGGTCGCGAACACCGGGGAGCTGTTTTTT.

The chain employs TRBV6-6 and TRBJ1-4, with D maybe TRBD1 (6 bases). Germline V lookup: CDR1 MNHNY, CDR2 SVGAGI (reference sequence). The CDR3 has 14 amino acids. Trimming shortened V by 6 bases and J by 8 bases, and 16 bases separated the two germline ends. In DNA form, the CDR3 reads TGTGCCAGCAGGGGGCCTCGTGACAGGGAAAAACTGTTTTTT. The encoded protein is CASRGPRDREKLFF.

About this clone: Germline is not matched at one junction end, which may reflect a read error. V usage is TRBV6-1 and J usage is TRBJ1-5, with TRBD1 matching 9 bases. CDR1 MNHNS and CDR2 SASEGT come from the germline V gene. The CDR3 covers 14 residues. The CDR3 loop is CASREGQGTQPQHF. The CDR3 DNA reads TGTGCCAGCCGTGAGGGACAGGGTACCCAGCCCCAGCATTTT.

This CDR3 reads CASSLLAGGDTQYF. The CDR3, as DNA: TGTGCCAGCAGCCTTCTAGCGGGAGGAGATACGCAGTATTTT. This rearrangement joins TRBV14 to TRBJ2-3, with 11 bases aligning to TRBD2. Germline trimming cut 4 bases from V and 5 bases from J; bases unmatched to any gene: 2. The CDR3 runs to 14 residues. Germline assignment: CDR1 SGHDN and CDR2 FVKESK.

This rearrangement joins TRBV6-5 to TRBJ1-1, with D possibly matching TRBD1 (5 bases). Germline V gene lookup returns CDR1 MNHEY and CDR2 SVGAGI. Trimming left V 7 bases short and J 4 bases short, with 7 bases between. The CDR3 consists of 11 residues. Here the CDR3 reads CASIQGTEAFF. The DNA for the CDR3 is TGTGCCAGCATCCAGGGCACTGAAGCTTTCTTT.